This T cell receptor beta chain comes out of a study of shared clonotypes between healthy human individuals (dated by TCRdb to about 2020). Regarding the study in general: The cohort comprised two women and a few men aged 18 to 49 years. To increase sequencing depth and limit assay-specific biases, different laboratories used diverse techniques to prepare libraries and sequence TCR repertoires. To estimate repertoire size and how much clonotypes are shared between individuals, the study performed deep sequencing of blood TCR repertoires from about five healthy adults. Each donor's leukapheresis produced roughly between about 0.9 and 9.5 billion PBMCs. For each donor, three plates each were used for CD4 naive and CD4 memory, two plates were used for CD8 naive, and one plate was used for CD8 memory. The investigation overall reported the following: Compared with non-shared clonotypes, the clonotypes found in all four sorted-subset donors had higher generation probabilities. About 5% of naive CD4, 3.5% of naive CD8, 2% to 2.5% of memory CD4, and less than 0.45% of memory CD8 clonotypes were shared across several donors. The genetic and exposure-history diversity represented was limited by the small number of donors. Even with the large sequencing depth, rarefaction of the sorted-subset datasets indicated that sequencing was incomplete. Naive subsets generally had larger estimated clonotype richness than memory subsets. Sampling was restricted to blood, and TCR repertoires in tissue are likely to differ from TCR repertoires in blood. Pairwise subsampling indicated that sequencing depth was expected to affect the degree of clonotype sharing among donors.

Details on this clone: This clone's antigen is unknown. Per-base qualities were not stored, and no clone one base away is much larger.

TCR CDR3 regions were amplified from genomic DNA by multiplex PCR using the deep immunoSEQ assay. Extracted genomic DNA from each cell subset was distributed evenly across all wells of several immunoSEQ 96-well plates, and each plate was treated as a replicate. For sorted subsets, roughly 200 ng of genomic DNA, equivalent to 25,000 to 35,000 T cell genomes, went into each replicate PCR. Purified libraries were measured with a Qubit 3.0 fluorometer, size-checked on a Bioanalyzer 2100, and measured again with the KAPA Library Quantification kit. Each immunoSEQ 96-well plate was sequenced on its own single-read 150-cycle Illumina NextSeq 550 flow cell. The published analysis was carried out like this. Because only junctional sequences without quality scores were contained in the immunoSEQ output, filtering matching that applied to full-length reads could not be performed. Sequences were annotated with PyIR, a Python wrapper for IgBLAST v1.9, and V/J genes and CDR3 were assigned using IMGT germline references. Any read was removed if the V/J assignment was weak (E-value above 1e-6), the CDR3 was missing, or the read contained stop codons, out-of-frame junctions, or ambiguous translated residues. A V3J clonotype was defined by an identical inferred V gene, J gene, and CDR3 amino acid sequence. To compute the percentage overlap between repertoires, the number of shared unique clonotypes was divided by the size of the smaller repertoire. RTK rarefaction, the Chao1 estimator, and Recon v2.1 estimates of unobserved clonotypes were used to assess repertoire richness. Generation probabilities for all TCRbeta clonotypes obtained by the gDNA method from several donors were computed using OLGA. Here the immuneACCESS table is served through TCRdb, limited to in-frame sequences with V and J called. Missing clones are a known gap in these copies; in checked studies unresolved V genes cover under half, and the rest lacks a known reason. The V and J calls and the clone size are those of that table, but D and trimming were determined from the DNA. The sample yields around 550,000 clones; 96% were counted once. The ten biggest clones cover approximately 0.06% of the sample.

V is pruned by 4 bases and J by 4 bases, leaving 5 bases of the junction without a gene match. CDR1 SGHKS and CDR2 YYEKEE were looked up in the germline V gene (reference sequence). CDR3 length: 15 amino acids, cysteine to phenylalanine. CDR3 DNA is the only sequence kept; it has 45 bases, read in frame from the first base. The donors were healthy, HIV-negative adults who had no recently reported acute infections or vaccinations. Every donor was a Caucasian adult residing in Nashville, Tennessee, USA. CD4+ T cells were enriched by magnetic negative selection, after which naive cells were positively selected on CD45RA and the negative fraction was taken as the memory subset. After blood collection by leukapheresis, PBMCs were isolated using Ficoll-Histopaque density gradient centrifugation and then cryopreserved in the vapor phase of liquid nitrogen. Purity and quantity of every magnetically sorted T cell population were checked by analytical flow cytometry. From each sorted fraction, genomic DNA was isolated and quantified by UV absorbance on a Nanodrop 2000c.

The clonotype comes from a woman aged 25 to 39 in good health. The sequencing input was naive CD4+ T cells sorted from blood. The cell subset or site label, read with the paper, signifies: CD45RA+ positively selected. The rearranged chain carries TRBV5-5 and TRBJ2-5, and 12 bases in between align with TRBD2. The CDR3 protein is CASSTLAGGLETQYF. The nucleotides read TGTGCCAGCAGCACGCTAGCGGGAGGGTTAGAGACCCAGTACTTC. Joined to the reference TRBV5-5 and TRBJ2-5 proteins, this CDR3 gives the full variable domain: DAGVTQSPTHLIKTRGQQVTLRCSPISGHKSVSWYQQVLGQGPQFIFQYYEKEERGRGNFPDRFSARQFPNYSSELNVNALLLGDSALYLCASSTLAGGLETQYFGPGTRLLVL.